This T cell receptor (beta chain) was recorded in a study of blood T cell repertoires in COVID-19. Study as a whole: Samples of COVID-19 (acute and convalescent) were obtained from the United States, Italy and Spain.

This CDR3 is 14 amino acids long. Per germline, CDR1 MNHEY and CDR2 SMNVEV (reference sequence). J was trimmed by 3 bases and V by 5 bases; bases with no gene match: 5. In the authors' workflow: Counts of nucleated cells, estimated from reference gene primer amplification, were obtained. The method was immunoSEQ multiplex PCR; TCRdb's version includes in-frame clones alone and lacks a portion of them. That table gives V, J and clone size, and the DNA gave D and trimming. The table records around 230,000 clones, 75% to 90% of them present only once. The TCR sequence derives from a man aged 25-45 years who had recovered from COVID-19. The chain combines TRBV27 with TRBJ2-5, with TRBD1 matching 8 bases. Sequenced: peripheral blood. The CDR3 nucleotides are TGTGCCAGCAGTCCTTGGACAGGGAAAGAGACCCAGTACTTC. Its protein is CASSPWTGKETQYF.